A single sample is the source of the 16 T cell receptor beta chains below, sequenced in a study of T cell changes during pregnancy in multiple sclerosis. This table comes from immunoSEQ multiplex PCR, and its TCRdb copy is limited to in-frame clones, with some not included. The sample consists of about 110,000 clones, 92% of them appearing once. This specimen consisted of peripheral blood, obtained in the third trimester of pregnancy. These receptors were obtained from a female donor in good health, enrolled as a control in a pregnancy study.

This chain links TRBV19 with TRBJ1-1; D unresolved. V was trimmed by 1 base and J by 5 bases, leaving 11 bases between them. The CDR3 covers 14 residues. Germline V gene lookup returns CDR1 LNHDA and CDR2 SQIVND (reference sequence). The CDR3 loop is CASSIGTFETEAFF. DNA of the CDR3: TGTGCCAGTAGTATAGGAACTTTTGAGACTGAAGCTTTCTTT.

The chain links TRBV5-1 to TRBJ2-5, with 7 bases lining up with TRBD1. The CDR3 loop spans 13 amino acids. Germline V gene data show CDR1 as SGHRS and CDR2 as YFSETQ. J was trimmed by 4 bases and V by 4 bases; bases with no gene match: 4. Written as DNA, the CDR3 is TGCGCCAGCAGCCCCACAGGGGTAGAGACCCAGTACTTC. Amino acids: CASSPTGVETQYF.

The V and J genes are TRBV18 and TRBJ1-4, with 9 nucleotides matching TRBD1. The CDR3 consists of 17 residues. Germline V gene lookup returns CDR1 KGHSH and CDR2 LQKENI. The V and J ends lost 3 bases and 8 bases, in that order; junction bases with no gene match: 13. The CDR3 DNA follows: TGTGCCAGCTCACCCTTAATTCGACAGGGGGAAAAGGAAAAACTGTTTTTT. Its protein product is CASSPLIRQGEKEKLFF.

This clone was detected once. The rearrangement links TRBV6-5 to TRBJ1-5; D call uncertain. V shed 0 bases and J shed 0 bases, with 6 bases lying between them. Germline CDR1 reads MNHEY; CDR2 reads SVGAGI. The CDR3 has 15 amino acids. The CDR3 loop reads CASSYSANSNQPQHF. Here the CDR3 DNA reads TGTGCCAGCAGTTACTCGGCCAATAGCAATCAGCCCCAGCATTTT.

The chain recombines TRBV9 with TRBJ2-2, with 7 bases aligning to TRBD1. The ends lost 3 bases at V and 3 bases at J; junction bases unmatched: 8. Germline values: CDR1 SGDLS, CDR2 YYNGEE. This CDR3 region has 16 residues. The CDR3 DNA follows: TGTGCCAGCAGCGCCCGCGACAGGGATTACACCGGGGAGCTGTTTTTT. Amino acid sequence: CASSARDRDYTGELFF.

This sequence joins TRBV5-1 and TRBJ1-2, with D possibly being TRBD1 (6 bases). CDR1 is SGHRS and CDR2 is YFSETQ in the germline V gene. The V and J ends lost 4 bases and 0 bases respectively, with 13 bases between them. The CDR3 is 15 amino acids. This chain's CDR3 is CASSLGHPTNYGYTF. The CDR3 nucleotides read TGCGCCAGCAGCCTGGGACACCCCACTAACTATGGCTACACCTTC.

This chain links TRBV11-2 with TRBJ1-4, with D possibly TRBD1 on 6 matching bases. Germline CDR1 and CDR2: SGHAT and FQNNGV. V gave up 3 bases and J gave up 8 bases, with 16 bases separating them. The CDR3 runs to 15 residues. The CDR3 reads CASSFPGGRGEKLFF. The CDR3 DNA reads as TGTGCCAGCAGCTTCCCCGGGGGGCGTGGGGAAAAACTGTTTTTT.

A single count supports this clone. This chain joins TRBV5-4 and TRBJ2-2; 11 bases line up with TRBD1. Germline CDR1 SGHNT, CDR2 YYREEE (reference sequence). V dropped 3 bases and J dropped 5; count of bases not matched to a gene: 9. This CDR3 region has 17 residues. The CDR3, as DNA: TGTGCCAGCAGCTCGCCCGGGACAGGGGGGATTACCGGGGAGCTGTTTTTT. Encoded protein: CASSSPGTGGITGELFF. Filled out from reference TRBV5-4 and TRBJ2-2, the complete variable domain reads ETGVTQSPTHLIKTRGQQVTLRCSSQSGHNTVSWYQQALGQGPQFIFQYYREEENGRGNFPPRFSGLQFPNYSSELNVNALELDDSALYLCASSSPGTGGITGELFFGEGSRLTVL.

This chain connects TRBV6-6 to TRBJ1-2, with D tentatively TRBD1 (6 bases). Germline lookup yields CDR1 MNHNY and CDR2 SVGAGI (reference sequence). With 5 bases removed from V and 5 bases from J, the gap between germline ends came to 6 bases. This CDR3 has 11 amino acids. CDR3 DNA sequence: TGTGCCAGCAGTGGACAGTATGGCTACACCTTC. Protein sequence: CASSGQYGYTF.

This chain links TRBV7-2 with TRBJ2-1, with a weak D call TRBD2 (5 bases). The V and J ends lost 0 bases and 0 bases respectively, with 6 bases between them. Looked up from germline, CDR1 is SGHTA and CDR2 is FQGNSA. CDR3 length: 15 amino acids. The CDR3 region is CASSLAGSSYNEQFF. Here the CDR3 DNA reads TGTGCCAGCAGCTTAGCGGGGAGCTCCTACAATGAGCAGTTCTTC.

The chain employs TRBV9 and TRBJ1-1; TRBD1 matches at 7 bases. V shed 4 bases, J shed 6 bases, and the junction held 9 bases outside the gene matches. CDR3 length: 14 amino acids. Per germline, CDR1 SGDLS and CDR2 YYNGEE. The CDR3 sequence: CASSFTGDGAEAFF. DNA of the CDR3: TGTGCCAGCAGCTTTACAGGGGACGGCGCTGAAGCTTTCTTT. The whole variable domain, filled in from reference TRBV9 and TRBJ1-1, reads DSGVTQTPKHLITATGQRVTLRCSPRSGDLSVYWYQQSLDQGLQFLIQYYNGEERAKGNILERFSAQQFPDLHSELNLSSLELGDSALYFCASSFTGDGAEAFFGQGTRLTVV.

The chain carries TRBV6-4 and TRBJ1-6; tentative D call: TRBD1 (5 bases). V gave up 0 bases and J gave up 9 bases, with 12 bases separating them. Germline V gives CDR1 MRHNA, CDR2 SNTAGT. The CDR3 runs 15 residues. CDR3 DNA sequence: TGTGCCAGCAGTGACTCGAGCGGGGGGACTTCACCCCTCCACTTT. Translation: CASSDSSGGTSPLHF.

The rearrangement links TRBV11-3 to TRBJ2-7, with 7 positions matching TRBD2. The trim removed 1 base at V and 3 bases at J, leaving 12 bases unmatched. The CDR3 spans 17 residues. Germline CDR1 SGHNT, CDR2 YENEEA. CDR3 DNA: TGTGCCAGCAGCTTAGCGTCTTCAACTAGCGCCGGCTACGAGCAGTACTTC. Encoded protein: CASSLASSTSAGYEQYF. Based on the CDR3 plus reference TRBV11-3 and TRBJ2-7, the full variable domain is EAGVVQSPRYKIIEKKQPVAFWCNPISGHNTLYWYLQNLGQGPELLIRYENEEAVDDSQLPKDRFSAERLKGVDSTLKIQPAELGDSAVYLCASSLASSTSAGYEQYFGPGTRLTVT.

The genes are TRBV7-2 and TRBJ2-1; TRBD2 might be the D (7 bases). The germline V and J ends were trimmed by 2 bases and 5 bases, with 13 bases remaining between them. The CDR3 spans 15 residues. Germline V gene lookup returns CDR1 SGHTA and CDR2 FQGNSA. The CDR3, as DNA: TGTGCCAGCAGCTTAATACAGGGAGGGAACAATGAGCAGTTCTTC. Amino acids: CASSLIQGGNNEQFF.

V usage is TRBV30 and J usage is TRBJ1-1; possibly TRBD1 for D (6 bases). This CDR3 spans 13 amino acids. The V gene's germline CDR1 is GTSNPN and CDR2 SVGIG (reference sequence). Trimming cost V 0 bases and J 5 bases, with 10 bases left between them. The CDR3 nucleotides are TGTGCCTGGAGTGTGAAAGGGGGAACTGAAGCTTTCTTT. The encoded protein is CAWSVKGGTEAFF.

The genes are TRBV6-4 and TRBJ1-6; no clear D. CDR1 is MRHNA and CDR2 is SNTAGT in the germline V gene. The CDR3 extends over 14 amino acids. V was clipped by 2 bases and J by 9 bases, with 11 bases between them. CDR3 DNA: TGTGCCAGCAGTGACGCGGGTAATGGTTCACCCCTCCACTTT. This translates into CASSDAGNGSPLHF.